The 17 T cell receptor beta chains reported below all come from one sample, sequenced in a study of T cell responses to AZD1222 COVID-19 vaccine. Clones were sequenced by immunoSEQ multiplex PCR, and TCRdb holds only the in-frame ones, with some missing. The table lists roughly 98,000 clones, more than 90% of them singletons, with approximately 12% in the top ten. Here the sequenced sample was peripheral blood, taken on day 0 of AZD1222 vaccination. The receptors derive from an adult in good health.

The chain recombines TRBV6-6 with TRBJ1-5; tentatively, D is TRBD1 (6 bases). V lost 6 bases, J lost 5 bases, and 17 bases lay in between. The CDR3 runs 15 residues. Germline lookup yields CDR1 MNHNY and CDR2 SVGAGI (reference sequence). This CDR3 is CASRGADERHQPQHF. The CDR3 DNA sequence: TGTGCCAGCAGGGGGGCGGACGAAAGACATCAGCCCCAGCATTTT.

The rearrangement joins TRBV5-6 to TRBJ2-3; TRBD1 aligns across 7 bases. The V gene end was trimmed by 3 bases and the J gene end by 1 base; junction bases not matched to a gene: 8. The CDR3 runs to 16 residues. Germline values: CDR1 SGHDT, CDR2 YYEEEE. CDR3 protein: CASSSWTGSRTDTQYF. CDR3 nucleotides: TGTGCCAGCAGCTCCTGGACAGGATCCCGCACAGATACGCAGTATTTT.

The rearrangement uses TRBV9 and TRBJ1-3, with D unclear. V shed 6 bases and J shed 2 bases, with 9 bases lying between them. The CDR3 has 13 amino acids. Germline V gives CDR1 SGDLS, CDR2 YYNGEE. The DNA of the CDR3 is TGTGCCAGCACCTCCTCACCTGGAAACACCATATATTTT. Translating it yields CASTSSPGNTIYF.

This clone was counted once. The V call is TRBV24-1, the J call TRBJ2-5; a weak D match, TRBD1 (5 bases). This CDR3 region has 16 residues. The V end lost 3 bases, the J end lost 4 bases, and 17 bases lay between the germline ends. In germline, CDR1 is KGHDR, CDR2 SFDVKD. CDR3 amino acids: CATSDPRIDSLETQYF. In DNA, the CDR3 is TGTGCCACCAGTGATCCGAGAATAGACAGTTTAGAGACCCAGTACTTC.

The J gene is TRBJ2-7, the V gene TRBV27, with D maybe TRBD2 (6 bases). This CDR3 comprises 14 residues. The V gene lost 5 bases and the J gene lost 2 bases, with 13 bases spanning the gap. The germline V gene has CDR1 MNHEY and CDR2 SMNVEV (reference sequence). CDR3 in DNA: TGTGCCAGCAGTCCACAAGGGGAGGCCTACGAGCAGTACTTC. Protein sequence: CASSPQGEAYEQYF.

The chain is built from TRBV7-2 and TRBJ1-4; D is ambiguous. The CDR3 loop spans 15 amino acids. V was cut by 2 bases and J by 7 bases, with 14 bases left in between. Germline loops: CDR1 SGHTA, CDR2 FQGNSA. The CDR3 sequence is CASSLREGLGEKLFF. For the CDR3, the DNA is TGTGCCAGCAGCTTACGGGAGGGATTGGGTGAAAAACTGTTTTTT.

The chain employs TRBV6-4 and TRBJ2-2, with 7 bases fitting TRBD2. The V and J ends lost 3 bases and 4 bases, in that order; junction bases with no gene match: 5. This CDR3 has 15 residues. CDR1 and CDR2 (germline): MRHNA, SNTAGT. The chain's CDR3 is CASSEGREGTGELFF. The CDR3 DNA reads TGTGCCAGCAGTGAAGGCAGGGAGGGCACCGGGGAGCTGTTTTTT.

The J gene is TRBJ2-1, the V gene TRBV11-2; the D gene is possibly TRBD2 (6 bases). V lost 5 bases to trimming and J lost 2 bases, with 16 bases between them. The CDR3 runs to 16 residues. CDR1 is SGHAT, CDR2 FQNNGV, per germline. CDR3 sequence (DNA): TGTGCCAGCAGCCCGAGACCCCCTAGCGCCTACAATGAGCAGTTCTTC. Protein sequence: CASSPRPPSAYNEQFF.

This clone has a single count. The chain recombines TRBV4-1 with TRBJ1-5; possible D gene TRBD1, 5 bases. There are 14 residues in the CDR3. Trimming stripped 0 bases from V and 7 bases from J, with 10 bases between. The germline V gene encodes CDR1 MGHRA and CDR2 YSYEKL. In nucleotides, the CDR3 is TGCGCCAGCAGCCAAGAGGAAGGGGTGCAGCCCCAGCATTTT. It encodes CASSQEEGVQPQHF.

V is TRBV7-2 and J is TRBJ1-5; perhaps TRBD1 as D (5 bases). There are 15 residues in the CDR3. The V end was cut by 1 base, the J end by 1 base, with 8 bases between. Germline assignment: CDR1 SGHTA and CDR2 FQGNSA. The CDR3 DNA reads as TGTGCCAGCAGCTTAGGTCAGGGAAGCAATCAGCCCCAGCATTTT. Protein product: CASSLGQGSNQPQHF.

The chain couples TRBV5-1 to TRBJ1-2, with a weak D call TRBD1 (6 bases). V dropped 0 bases and J dropped 6 bases, with 12 bases sitting between them. The CDR3 contains 14 residues. CDR1 is SGHRS, CDR2 YFSETQ, per germline. In nucleotides, the CDR3 is TGCGCCAGCAGCTTGGTGGCAGGGGACCATGGCTACACCTTC. Translating it yields CASSLVAGDHGYTF.

This clone was seen a single time. This chain links TRBV6-1 with TRBJ1-1, with D unclear. Germline V gives CDR1 MNHNS, CDR2 SASEGT. Between the trimmed V and J ends, which lost 3 bases and 0 bases, there was a span of 8 bases. The CDR3 runs to 14 residues. CDR3: CASSDMVMNTEAFF. The CDR3 DNA reads TGTGCCAGCAGTGACATGGTGATGAACACTGAAGCTTTCTTT.

The chain joins TRBV7-9 to TRBJ2-5; 7 positions agree with TRBD2. Germline CDR1 reads SEHNR; CDR2 reads FQNEAQ (reference sequence). The CDR3 is 11 residues long. V trimming: 8 bases; J trimming: 8 bases; junction bases outside the gene matches: 5. The CDR3 sequence is CASGLGYTQYF. The CDR3 DNA is TGTGCCAGCGGACTAGGGTACACCCAGTACTTC.

In its sample, this clone was seen once. CDR3 protein: CASSHAGAYNEQFF. The CDR3 bases are TGTGCCAGCAGCCACGCGGGAGCCTACAATGAGCAGTTCTTC. The chain recombines TRBV4-2 with TRBJ2-1; TRBD2 matches at 7 bases. Trimming removed 3 bases from V and 2 bases from J; junction bases left unmatched: 1. Looked up from germline, CDR1 is LGHNA and CDR2 is YNFKEQ. The CDR3 length is 14 residues.

V and J are TRBV28 and TRBJ1-1; D is ambiguous. V was cut by 2 bases and J by 0 bases, with 10 bases left in between. The V gene's germline CDR1 is MDHEN and CDR2 SYDVKM. The CDR3 totals 15 residues. In DNA, the CDR3 is TGTGCCAGCAGTTTAGTCTCAACCATGAACACTGAAGCTTTCTTT. This translates into CASSLVSTMNTEAFF. The full variable domain, with the rest looked up from reference TRBV28 and TRBJ1-1, is DVKVTQSSRYLVKRTGEKVFLECVQDMDHENMFWYRQDPGLGLRLIYFSYDVKMKEKGDIPEGYSVSREKKERFSLILESASTNQTSMYLCASSLVSTMNTEAFFGQGTRLTVV.

The chain joins TRBV2 to TRBJ2-3; 8 bases are shared with TRBD1. V dropped 6 bases and J dropped 2; count of bases not matched to a gene: 4. The CDR3 totals 14 residues. Germline-derived CDR1 and CDR2 are SNHLY and FYNNEI. As DNA, the CDR3 is TGTGCCAGCAGGGACAGGGCAAACACAGATACGCAGTATTTT. Its translation: CASRDRANTDTQYF.

The chain couples TRBV4-1 to TRBJ2-7; no clear D gene. Germline CDR1 and CDR2: MGHRA and YSYEKL. Deletions cut 0 bases from V and 7 bases from J, with 10 bases between. The CDR3 has 13 residues. DNA of the CDR3: TGCGCCAGCAGCCAAGACTCCCCCCAAGAGCAGTACTTC. As protein: CASSQDSPQEQYF.